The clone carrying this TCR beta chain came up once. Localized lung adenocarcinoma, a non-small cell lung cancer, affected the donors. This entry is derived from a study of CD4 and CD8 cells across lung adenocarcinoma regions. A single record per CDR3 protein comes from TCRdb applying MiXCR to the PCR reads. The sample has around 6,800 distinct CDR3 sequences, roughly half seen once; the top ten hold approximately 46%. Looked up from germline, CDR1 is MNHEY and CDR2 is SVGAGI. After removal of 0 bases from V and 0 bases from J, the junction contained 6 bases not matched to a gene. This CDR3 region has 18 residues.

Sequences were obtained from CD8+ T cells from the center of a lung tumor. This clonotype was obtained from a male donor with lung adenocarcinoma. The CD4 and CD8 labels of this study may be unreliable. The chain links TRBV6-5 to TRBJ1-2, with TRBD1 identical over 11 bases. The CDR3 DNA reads TGTGCCAGCAGTTACTCGAGTAGGACAGGGGGCTCTAACTATGGCTACACCTTC. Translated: CASSYSSRTGGSNYGYTF.